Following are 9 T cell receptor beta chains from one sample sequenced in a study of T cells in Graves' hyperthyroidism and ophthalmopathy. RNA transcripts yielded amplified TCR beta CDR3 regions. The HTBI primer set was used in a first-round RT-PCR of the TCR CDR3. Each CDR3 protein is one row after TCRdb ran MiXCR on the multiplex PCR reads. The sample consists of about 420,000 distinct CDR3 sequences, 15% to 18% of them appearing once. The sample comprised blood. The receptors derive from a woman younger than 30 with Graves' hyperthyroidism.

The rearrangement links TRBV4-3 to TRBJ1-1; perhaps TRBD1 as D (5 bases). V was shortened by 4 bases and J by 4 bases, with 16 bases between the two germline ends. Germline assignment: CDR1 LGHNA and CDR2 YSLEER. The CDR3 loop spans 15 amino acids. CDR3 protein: CASSLGFLGPTEAFF. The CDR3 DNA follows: TGCGCCAGCAGCCTAGGATTTTTGGGACCCACTGAAGCTTTCTTT.

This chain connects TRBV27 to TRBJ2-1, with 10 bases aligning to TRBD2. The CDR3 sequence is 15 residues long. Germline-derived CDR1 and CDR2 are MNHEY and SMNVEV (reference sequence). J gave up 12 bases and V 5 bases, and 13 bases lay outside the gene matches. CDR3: CASSLTSGAGGSQFF. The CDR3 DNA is TGTGCCAGCAGTCTAACTAGCGGGGCGGGGGGTTCGCAGTTCTTC.

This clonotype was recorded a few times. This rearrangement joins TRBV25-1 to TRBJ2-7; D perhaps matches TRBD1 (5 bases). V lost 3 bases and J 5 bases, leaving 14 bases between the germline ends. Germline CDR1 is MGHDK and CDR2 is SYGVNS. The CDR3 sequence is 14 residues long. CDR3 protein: CASSERQGRDEQYF. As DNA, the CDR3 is TGTGCCAGCAGTGAGAGGCAGGGTCGCGACGAGCAGTACTTC.

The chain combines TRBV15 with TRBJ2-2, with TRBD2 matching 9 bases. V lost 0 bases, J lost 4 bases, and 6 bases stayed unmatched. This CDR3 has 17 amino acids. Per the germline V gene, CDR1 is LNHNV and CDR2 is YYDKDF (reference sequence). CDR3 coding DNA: TGTGCCACCAGCAGAGATCAGCCTAGCGGGGTCACCGGGGAGCTGTTTTTT. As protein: CATSRDQPSGVTGELFF.

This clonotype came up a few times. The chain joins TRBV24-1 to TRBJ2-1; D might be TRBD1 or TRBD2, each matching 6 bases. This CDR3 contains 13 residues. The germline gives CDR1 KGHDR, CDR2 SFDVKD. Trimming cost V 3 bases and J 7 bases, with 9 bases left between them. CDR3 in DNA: TGTGCCACCAGTGATGGGGGGCGTAATGAGCAGTTCTTC. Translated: CATSDGGRNEQFF.

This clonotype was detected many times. The CDR3, as DNA: TGTGCCAGCAGTCGCCATGTAGCGGGAGAAGGGACAGATACGCAGTATTTT. Translated, it gives CASSRHVAGEGTDTQYF. The V call is TRBV2, the J call TRBJ2-3, with 9 bases aligning to TRBD2. The V and J ends lost 5 bases and 3 bases, in that order; junction bases with no gene match: 12. CDR3 length equals 17 residues. Looked up from germline, CDR1 is SNHLY and CDR2 is FYNNEI.

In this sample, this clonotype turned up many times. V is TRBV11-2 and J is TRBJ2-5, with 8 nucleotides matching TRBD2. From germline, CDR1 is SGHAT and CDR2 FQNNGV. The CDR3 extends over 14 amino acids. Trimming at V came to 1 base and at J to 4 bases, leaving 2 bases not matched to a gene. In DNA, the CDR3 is TGTGCCAGCAGCTTAGCGGGGGGGCGAGAGACCCAGTACTTC. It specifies CASSLAGGRETQYF.

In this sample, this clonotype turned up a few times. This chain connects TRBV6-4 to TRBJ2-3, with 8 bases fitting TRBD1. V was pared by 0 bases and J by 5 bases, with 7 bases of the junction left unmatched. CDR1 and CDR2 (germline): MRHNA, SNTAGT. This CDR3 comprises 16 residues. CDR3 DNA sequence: TGTGCCAGCAGTGACTCTGGGGCCACAGGGGGAGATACGCAGTATTTT. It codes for CASSDSGATGGDTQYF.

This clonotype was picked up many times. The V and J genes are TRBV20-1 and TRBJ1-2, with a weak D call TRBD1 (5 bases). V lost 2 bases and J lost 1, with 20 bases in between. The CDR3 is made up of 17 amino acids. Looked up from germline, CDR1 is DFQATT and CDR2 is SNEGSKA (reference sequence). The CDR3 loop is CSARLRSLGAINYGYTF. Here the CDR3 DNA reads TGCAGTGCTAGACTGCGCAGTCTTGGGGCGATTAACTATGGCTACACCTTC.